Listed below are T cell receptor beta chains from one sample, sequenced in a study of beta chain features in type 1 diabetes. Measured with immunoSEQ multiplex PCR; TCRdb has only the in-frame clones, and not every one. Here the sample spans around 170,000 clones, roughly 9.1% being singletons. The material sequenced was central memory CD4+ T cells from blood. Every receptor here comes from a young woman in good health. Both conserved end residues are part of each CDR3.

V gene: TRBV29-1
J gene: TRBJ2-3
CDR3 protein: CSVELADVSTDTQYF

V gene: TRBV7-2
J gene: TRBJ2-3
CDR3 protein: CASSLMGGLTDTQYF

V gene: TRBV5-4
J gene: TRBJ2-7
CDR3 protein: CASSSAGQFNYEQYF

V gene: TRBV5-1
J gene: TRBJ1-1
CDR3 protein: CASSDGTGSVVNTEAFF

V gene: TRBV5-1
J gene: TRBJ2-3
CDR3 protein: CASSLALGQGADTQYF

V gene: TRBV4-3
J gene: TRBJ1-2
CDR3 protein: CASSQDGTVGRGYTF

V gene: TRBV7-9
J gene: TRBJ2-7
CDR3 protein: CASIITGGPYEQYF

V gene: TRBV4-2
J gene: TRBJ1-3
CDR3 protein: CASSQGEDRGNTIYF

V gene: TRBV18
J gene: TRBJ1-1
CDR3 protein: CASSPDRANTEAFF

V gene: TRBV19
J gene: TRBJ2-2
CDR3 protein: CASSFTGELFF

V gene: TRBV30
J gene: TRBJ1-1
CDR3 protein: CAWDRSTNTEAFF

V gene: TRBV5-4
J gene: TRBJ1-5
CDR3 protein: CASSTDPGVQPQHF

V gene: TRBV29-1
J gene: TRBJ1-1
CDR3 protein: CSVEVAGWITEAFF

V gene: TRBV5-1
J gene: TRBJ2-3
CDR3 protein: CASRPGQETDTQYF

V gene: TRBV5-6
J gene: TRBJ1-2
CDR3 protein: CASSLPPGGYTF

V gene: TRBV5-1
J gene: TRBJ2-5
CDR3 protein: CASSLERKETQYF

V gene: TRBV7-8
J gene: TRBJ2-4
CDR3 protein: CASSLAHNRGKNIQYF

V gene: TRBV5-1
J gene: TRBJ2-5
CDR3 protein: CASSLVSGQETQYF

V gene: TRBV7-6
J gene: TRBJ1-2
CDR3 protein: CASSPRGDINYGYTF

V gene: TRBV27
J gene: TRBJ2-7
CDR3 protein: CASSLRDSHEQYF

V gene: TRBV5-1
J gene: TRBJ1-1
CDR3 protein: CASRMTGSNTEAFF

V gene: TRBV11-2
J gene: TRBJ1-1
CDR3 protein: CASSLDRGGRAEAFF

V gene: TRBV5-8
J gene: TRBJ2-3
CDR3 protein: CASSYQAGDTQYF

V gene: TRBV6-5
J gene: TRBJ2-7
CDR3 protein: CASSRPGTGLYEQYF

V gene: TRBV6-5
J gene: TRBJ2-5
CDR3 protein: CASSYQSAGETQYF

V gene: TRBV7-9
J gene: TRBJ2-1
CDR3 protein: CASSSGGYNEQFF

V gene: TRBV7-2
J gene: TRBJ1-2
CDR3 protein: CASSFAANYGYTF

V gene: TRBV29-1
J gene: TRBJ2-1
CDR3 protein: CSVGTGLFDEQFF

V gene: TRBV28
J gene: TRBJ1-1
CDR3 protein: CASSFQGSTEAFF

V gene: TRBV30
J gene: TRBJ1-2
CDR3 protein: CAWSGAGEYGYTF

V gene: TRBV7-8
J gene: TRBJ1-4
CDR3 protein: CASSKGGATNEKLFF

V gene: TRBV28
J gene: TRBJ1-3
CDR3 protein: CASSLLISGNTIYF

V gene: TRBV6-5
J gene: TRBJ2-7
CDR3 protein: CASSYLAGGYEQYF

V gene: TRBV6-8
J gene: TRBJ2-4
CDR3 protein: CASSSSIELEKIAKNIQYF

V gene: TRBV18
J gene: TRBJ1-4
CDR3 protein: CASSPRRAEGEKLFF

V gene: TRBV11-1
J gene: TRBJ2-7
CDR3 protein: CASSSRGLTSESSYEQYF

V gene: TRBV13
J gene: TRBJ2-7
CDR3 protein: CASSAHYPRGEQYF

V gene: TRBV15
J gene: TRBJ2-5
CDR3 protein: CATTPGQAEETQYF

V gene: TRBV5-1
J gene: TRBJ1-2
CDR3 protein: CASNSGTGGSYGYTF

V gene: TRBV5-8
J gene: TRBJ2-1
CDR3 protein: CASSLVVLSSYNEQFF

V gene: TRBV7-9
J gene: TRBJ2-1
CDR3 protein: CASSSGRGPIYNEQFF

V gene: TRBV30
J gene: TRBJ2-2
CDR3 protein: CAVANLNTGELFF

V gene: TRBV18
J gene: TRBJ2-7
CDR3 protein: CASSLTGGSYEQYF

V gene: TRBV5-6
J gene: TRBJ1-6
CDR3 protein: CASSLKLRTTPLHF

V gene: TRBV6-1
J gene: TRBJ2-3
CDR3 protein: CASSANPGTGGTQYF

V gene: TRBV6-6
J gene: TRBJ1-1
CDR3 protein: CASRTGNTEAFF

V gene: TRBV28
J gene: TRBJ1-1
CDR3 protein: CASSLLQAAPFF